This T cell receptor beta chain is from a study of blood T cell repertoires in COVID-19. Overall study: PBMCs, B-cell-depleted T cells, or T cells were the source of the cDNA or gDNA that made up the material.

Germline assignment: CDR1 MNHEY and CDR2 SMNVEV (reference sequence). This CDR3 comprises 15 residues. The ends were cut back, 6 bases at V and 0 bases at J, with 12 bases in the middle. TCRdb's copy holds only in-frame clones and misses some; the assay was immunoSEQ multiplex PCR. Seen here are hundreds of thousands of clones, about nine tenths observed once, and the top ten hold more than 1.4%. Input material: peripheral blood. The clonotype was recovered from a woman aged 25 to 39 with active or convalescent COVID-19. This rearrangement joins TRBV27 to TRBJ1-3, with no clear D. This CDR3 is CASSVGVSSGNTIYF. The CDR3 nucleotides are TGTGCCAGCAGCGTCGGGGTTAGCTCTGGAAACACCATATATTTT.